Listed here is a single T cell receptor (beta chain). Its cognate antigen has yet to be identified. No quality values exist for individual bases; no much larger clone is one base distant. From cysteine to phenylalanine, the CDR3 is 16 amino acids long. Of the read, only the CDR3 DNA is kept; its 48 bases are in frame from base 1. V is pruned by 0 bases and J by 6 bases, leaving 9 bases of the junction without a gene match. CDR1 SGHNT and CDR2 YYREEE were looked up in the germline V gene (reference sequence). The data derive from a study of CD8 T cells in Susac syndrome (dated by TCRdb to the late 2010s). Background on the whole study: Whether CD8+ T cell activation and differentiation in Susac syndrome was antigen driven was tested using repertoire sequencing. CD8+ T cell repertoire clonality was compared between about a dozen healthy donors, some 14 Susac syndrome patients and approximately 16 multiple sclerosis patients. What the work shows at the level of the full study, not this receptor alone: The study acknowledged that relatively few individuals were included in the TCR sequencing and HLA analysis.

RNA was extracted with the RNeasy kit and roughly 0.45 to 1 ug was reverse transcribed using random hexamers. The immunoSEQ multiplex PCR assay, which covers 54 Vbeta and 13 Jbeta segments, was used to amplify TCR beta CDR3 regions. PCR amplification bias was corrected by using a synthetic template baseline for primer optimization and computational correction. Regarding the original processing steps: Reads were annotated to V, D and J genes per IMGT and analyzed with immunoSEQ Analyzer, keeping only productive sequences. Clonality was calculated as one minus the Shannon entropy normalized by log2 of the number of productive unique sequences. For each patient and control, public and private clones were evaluated among the 100 most prevalent clones. Clones were defined as Susac-specific when absent from the healthy and MS cohorts, from roughly 1,100 published viral clones and from other ImmuneACCESS disease sequences. In TCRdb, the public reads were trimmed at Q25 with fastp and aligned with MiXCR, with productive beta chains retained. Rows merge per CDR3 protein into single entries with the most common DNA and genes. What appears here as the V and J calls and clone size reflects TCRdb's work, not the paper's. The sample has 330,000 or so distinct CDR3 sequences on record, roughly 85% of them singletons. Roughly 0.21% of the sample lies in the top ten.

Peripheral blood CD8+ and CD4+ T cells from healthy donors, Susac syndrome patients and multiple sclerosis patients were profiled using high-throughput TCR beta sequencing. Treatment-naive patients with stable or active relapsing-remitting disease fulfilling revised McDonald criteria were used as multiple sclerosis controls. Bulk CD8+ and CD4+ T cells were purified magnetically by negative isolation, whereas CD8+ TEMRA cells were enriched by FACS. Blood was collected in EDTA tubes and processed within 24 hours, with PBMCs isolated through density gradient centrifugation. PBMCs intended for TCR sequencing were cryopreserved in liquid nitrogen and were subsequently thawed in a 37 degrees C water bath. A purity of at least 90% was achieved for sorted or isolated CD4+, CD8+ and CD8+ TEMRA cells.

The clonotype originates from a human donor with multiple sclerosis. The rearrangement combines TRBV5-4 with TRBJ2-3; 8 nucleotides in the junction match TRBD2. Sequencing input: CD8+ T cells from PBMCs. The DNA reads TGTGCCAGCAGCTTGGTAATAGCGGGACCGGTGGATACGCAGTATTTT. This encodes CASSLVIAGPVDTQYF.